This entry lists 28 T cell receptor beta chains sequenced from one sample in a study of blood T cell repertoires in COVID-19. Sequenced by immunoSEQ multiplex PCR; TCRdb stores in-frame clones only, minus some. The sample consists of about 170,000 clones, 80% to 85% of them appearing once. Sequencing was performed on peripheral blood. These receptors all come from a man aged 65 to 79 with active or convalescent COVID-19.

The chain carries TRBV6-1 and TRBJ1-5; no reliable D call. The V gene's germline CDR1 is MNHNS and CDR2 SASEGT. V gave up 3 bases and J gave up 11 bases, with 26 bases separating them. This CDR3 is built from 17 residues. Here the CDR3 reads CASSDTPGGFLSAAQHF. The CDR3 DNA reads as TGTGCCAGCAGTGATACCCCGGGTGGGTTCCTAAGTGCGGCCCAGCATTTT.

CDR3 protein: CASSLTKGDSPLHF. DNA of the CDR3: TGTGCCAGCAGCCTTACGAAAGGGGATTCACCCCTCCACTTT. The chain has TRBV6-5 and TRBJ1-6, with D possibly TRBD1 on 5 matching bases. Trimming took off 6 bases at V and 8 bases at J, with 14 bases between the two ends. Per germline, CDR1 MNHEY and CDR2 SVGAGI. There are 14 residues in the CDR3.

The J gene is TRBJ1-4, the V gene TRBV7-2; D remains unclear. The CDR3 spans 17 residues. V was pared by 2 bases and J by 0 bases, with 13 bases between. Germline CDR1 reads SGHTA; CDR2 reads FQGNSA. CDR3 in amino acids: CASSLRGQATTNEKLFF. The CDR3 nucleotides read TGTGCCAGCAGCTTAAGAGGGCAGGCCACAACTAATGAAAAACTGTTTTTT.

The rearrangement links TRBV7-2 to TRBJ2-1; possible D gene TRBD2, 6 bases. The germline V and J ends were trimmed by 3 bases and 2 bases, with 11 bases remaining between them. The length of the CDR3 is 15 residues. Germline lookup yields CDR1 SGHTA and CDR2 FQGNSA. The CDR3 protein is CASSFGGGAYNEQFF. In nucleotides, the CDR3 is TGTGCCAGCAGCTTTGGGGGAGGCGCCTACAATGAGCAGTTCTTC.

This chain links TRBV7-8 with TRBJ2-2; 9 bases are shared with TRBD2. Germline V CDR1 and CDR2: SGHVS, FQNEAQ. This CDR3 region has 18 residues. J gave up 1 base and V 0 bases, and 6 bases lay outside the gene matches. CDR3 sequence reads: CASSLARASGVNTGELFF. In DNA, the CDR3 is TGTGCCAGCAGCTTAGCGAGGGCTAGCGGGGTGAACACCGGGGAGCTGTTTTTT.

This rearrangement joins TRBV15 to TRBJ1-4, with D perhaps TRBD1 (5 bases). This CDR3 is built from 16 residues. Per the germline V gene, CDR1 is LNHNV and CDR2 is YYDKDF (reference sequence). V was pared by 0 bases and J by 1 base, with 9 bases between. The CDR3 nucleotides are TGTGCCACCAGCAGAGATGCAGGGATAACTAATGAAAAACTGTTTTTT. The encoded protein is CATSRDAGITNEKLFF.

CDR3 DNA sequence: TGCGCCAGCAGCCGAAAGTCGGCGGGGGACATTCAGTACTTC. It encodes CASSRKSAGDIQYF. The chain is built from TRBV4-3 and TRBJ2-4, with TRBD2 matching over 7 bases. V lost 4 bases to trimming and J lost 8 bases; unmatched junction nucleotides: 8. Germline V lookup: CDR1 LGHNA, CDR2 YSLEER. CDR3 size: 14 residues.

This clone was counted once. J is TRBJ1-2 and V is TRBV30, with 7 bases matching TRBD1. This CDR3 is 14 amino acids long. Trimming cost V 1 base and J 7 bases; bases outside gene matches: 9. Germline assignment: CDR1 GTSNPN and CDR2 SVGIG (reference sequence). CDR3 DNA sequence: TGTGCCTGGAGTGGGACAGGACGGACTATTGGCTACACCTTC. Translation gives CAWSGTGRTIGYTF.

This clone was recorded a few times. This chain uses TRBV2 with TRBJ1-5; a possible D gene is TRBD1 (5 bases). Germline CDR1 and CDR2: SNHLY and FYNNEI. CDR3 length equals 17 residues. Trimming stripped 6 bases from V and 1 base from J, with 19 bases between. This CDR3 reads CASRLGQPAQSNQPQHF. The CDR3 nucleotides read TGTGCCAGCAGATTGGGGCAGCCAGCTCAGAGCAATCAGCCCCAGCATTTT.

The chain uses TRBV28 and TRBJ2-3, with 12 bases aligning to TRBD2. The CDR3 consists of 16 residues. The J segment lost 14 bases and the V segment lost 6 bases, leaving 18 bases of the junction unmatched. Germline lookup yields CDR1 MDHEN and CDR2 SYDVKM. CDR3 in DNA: TGTGCCAGCAGCCCCAGACTAGCGGGAGAGGGGACTTTTGGGTATTTT. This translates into CASSPRLAGEGTFGYF.

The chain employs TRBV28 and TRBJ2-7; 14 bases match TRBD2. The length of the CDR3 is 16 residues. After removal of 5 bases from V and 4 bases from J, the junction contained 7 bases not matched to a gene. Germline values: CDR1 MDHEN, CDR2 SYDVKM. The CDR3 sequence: CASSTGTSGRPYEQYF. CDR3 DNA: TGTGCCAGCAGTACCGGGACTAGCGGGAGACCTTACGAGCAGTACTTC.

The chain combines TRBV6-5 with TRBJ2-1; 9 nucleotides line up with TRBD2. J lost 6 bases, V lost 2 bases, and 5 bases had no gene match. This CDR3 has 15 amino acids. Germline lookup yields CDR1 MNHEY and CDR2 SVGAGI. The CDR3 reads CASSYIAGVGNEQFF. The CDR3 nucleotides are TGTGCCAGCAGTTACATAGCGGGAGTAGGCAATGAGCAGTTCTTC.

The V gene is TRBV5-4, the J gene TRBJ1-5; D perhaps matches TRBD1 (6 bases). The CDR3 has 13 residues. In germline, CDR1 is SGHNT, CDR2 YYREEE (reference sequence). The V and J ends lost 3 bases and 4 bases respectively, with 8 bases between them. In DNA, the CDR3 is TGTGCCAGCAGCTGGGACACAAATCAGCCCCAGCATTTT. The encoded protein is CASSWDTNQPQHF.

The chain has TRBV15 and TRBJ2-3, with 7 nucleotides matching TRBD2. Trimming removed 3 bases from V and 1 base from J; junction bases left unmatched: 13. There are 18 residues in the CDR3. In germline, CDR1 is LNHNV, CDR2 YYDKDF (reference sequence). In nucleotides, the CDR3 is TGTGCCACCAGCAGGACCGGAAGGAGCGGGACTCGCACAGATACGCAGTATTTT. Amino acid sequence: CATSRTGRSGTRTDTQYF. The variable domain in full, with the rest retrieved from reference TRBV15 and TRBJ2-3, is DAMVIQNPRYQVTQFGKPVTLSCSQTLNHNVMYWYQQKSSQAPKLLFHYYDKDFNNEADTPDNFQSRRPNTSFCFLDIRSPGLGDTAMYLCATSRTGRSGTRTDTQYFGPGTRLTVL.

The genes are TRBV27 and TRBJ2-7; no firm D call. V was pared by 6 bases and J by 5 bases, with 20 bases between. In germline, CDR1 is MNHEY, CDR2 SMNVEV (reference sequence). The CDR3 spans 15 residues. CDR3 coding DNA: TGTGCCAGCAGCTATGGTCGCCGGAGACCCAACGAGCAGTACTTC. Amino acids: CASSYGRRRPNEQYF.

CDR3 region: CASSESRTGAYEQYF. CDR3 DNA: TGCGCCAGCAGTGAGTCCCGGACAGGGGCCTACGAGCAGTACTTC. This chain links TRBV10-2 with TRBJ2-7, with TRBD1 matching 9 bases. This CDR3 is built from 15 residues. The V gene end was trimmed by 0 bases and the J gene end by 2 bases; junction bases not matched to a gene: 2. Germline assignment: CDR1 WSHSY and CDR2 SAAADI.

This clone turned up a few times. The DNA for the CDR3 is TGTGCCAGCAGCTTATTCCCTTCAGGGGCCTCTGGGGCCAACGTCCTGACTTTC. Its translation is CASSLFPSGASGANVLTF. This chain uses TRBV7-2 with TRBJ2-6, with D possibly being TRBD1 (6 bases). There are 18 residues in the CDR3. The V end lost 2 bases, the J end lost 0 bases, and 14 bases lay between the germline ends. CDR1 is SGHTA, CDR2 FQGNSA, per germline.

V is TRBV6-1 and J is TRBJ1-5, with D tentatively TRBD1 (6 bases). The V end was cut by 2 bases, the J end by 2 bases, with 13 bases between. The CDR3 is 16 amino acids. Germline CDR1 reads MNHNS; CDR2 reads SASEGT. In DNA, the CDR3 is TGTGCCAGCAGTGAATTCAGGGGAATCGGCAATCAGCCCCAGCATTTT. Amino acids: CASSEFRGIGNQPQHF.

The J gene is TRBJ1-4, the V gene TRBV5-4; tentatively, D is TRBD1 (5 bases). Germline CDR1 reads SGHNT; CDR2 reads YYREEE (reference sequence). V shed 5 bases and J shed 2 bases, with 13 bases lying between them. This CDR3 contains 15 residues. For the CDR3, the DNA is TGTGCCAGCAGTTCCGGGACTGACACTAATGAAAAACTGTTTTTT. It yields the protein CASSSGTDTNEKLFF.

CDR3 in DNA: TGTGCCAGCACCCACCCCGGCAGACAGGGTCAAGAAGCTTTCTTT. This sequence encodes CASTHPGRQGQEAFF. V is TRBV11-2 and J is TRBJ1-1, with 7 bases aligning to TRBD1. The V gene's germline CDR1 is SGHAT and CDR2 FQNNGV. This CDR3 region has 15 residues. The V segment lost 7 bases and the J segment 8 bases; nucleotides outside the gene matches: 16.

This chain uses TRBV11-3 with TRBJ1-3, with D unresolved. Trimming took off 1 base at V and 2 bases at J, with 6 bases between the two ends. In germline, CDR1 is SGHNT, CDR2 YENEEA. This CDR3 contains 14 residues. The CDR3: CASSLAGAGNTIYF. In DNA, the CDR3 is TGTGCCAGCAGCTTAGCCGGTGCTGGAAACACCATATATTTT.

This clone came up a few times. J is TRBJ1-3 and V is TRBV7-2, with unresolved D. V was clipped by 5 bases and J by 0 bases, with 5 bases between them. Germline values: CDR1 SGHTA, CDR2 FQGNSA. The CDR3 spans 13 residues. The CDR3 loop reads CASSPVSGNTIYF. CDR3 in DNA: TGTGCCAGCAGCCCCGTCTCTGGAAACACCATATATTTT.

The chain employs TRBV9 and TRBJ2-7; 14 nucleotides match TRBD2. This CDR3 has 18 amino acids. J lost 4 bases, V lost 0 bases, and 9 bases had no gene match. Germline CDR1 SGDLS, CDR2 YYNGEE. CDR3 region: CASSVGRPGTSGSYEQYF. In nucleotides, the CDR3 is TGTGCCAGCAGCGTAGGTAGGCCTGGGACTAGCGGGAGTTACGAGCAGTACTTC.

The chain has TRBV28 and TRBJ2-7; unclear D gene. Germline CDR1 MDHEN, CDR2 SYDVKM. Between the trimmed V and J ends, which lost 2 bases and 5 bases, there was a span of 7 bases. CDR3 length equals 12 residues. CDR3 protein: CASSLRVNEQYF. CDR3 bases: TGTGCCAGCAGTTTACGGGTAAACGAGCAGTACTTC.

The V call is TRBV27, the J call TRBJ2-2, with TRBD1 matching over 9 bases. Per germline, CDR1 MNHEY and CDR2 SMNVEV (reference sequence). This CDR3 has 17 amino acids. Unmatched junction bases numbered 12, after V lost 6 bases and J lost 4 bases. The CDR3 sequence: CASRSPLGTGITGELFF. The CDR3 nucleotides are TGTGCCAGCAGGTCCCCTCTGGGGACAGGGATCACCGGGGAGCTGTTTTTT.

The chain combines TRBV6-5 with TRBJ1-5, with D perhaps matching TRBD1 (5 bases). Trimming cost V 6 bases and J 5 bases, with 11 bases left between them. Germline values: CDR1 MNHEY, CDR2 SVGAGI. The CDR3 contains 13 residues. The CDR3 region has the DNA TGTGCCAGCAGAGCTTTAGGGGATCAGCCCCAGCATTTT. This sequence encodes CASRALGDQPQHF.

The DNA for the CDR3 is TGTGCCAGCAGCCAAGATGCTACCAACTATGGCTACACCTTC. Translation: CASSQDATNYGYTF. The chain is built from TRBV14 and TRBJ1-2; D gene ambiguous. CDR1 is SGHDN, CDR2 FVKESK, per germline. V shed 0 bases and J shed 2 bases, with 7 bases lying between them. There are 14 residues in the CDR3. The whole variable domain, remainder taken from reference TRBV14 and TRBJ1-2, is EAGVTQFPSHSVIEKGQTVTLRCDPISGHDNLYWYRRVMGKEIKFLLHFVKESKQDESGMPNNRFLAERTGGTYSTLKVQPAELEDSGVYFCASSQDATNYGYTFGSGTRLTVV.

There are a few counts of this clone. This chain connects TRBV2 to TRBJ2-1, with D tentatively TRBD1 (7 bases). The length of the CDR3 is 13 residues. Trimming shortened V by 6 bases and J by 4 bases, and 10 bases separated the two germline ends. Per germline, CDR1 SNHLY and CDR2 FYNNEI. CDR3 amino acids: CASSQGGYNEQFF. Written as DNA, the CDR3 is TGTGCCAGCAGCCAGGGGGGATACAATGAGCAGTTCTTC.